These 5 T cell receptor beta chains were all obtained from the same sample, sequenced in a study of T cell repertoires in aging, cancer and after chemotherapy. A mixed TRB-A/B primer pool amplified rearranged TRB by multiplex touch-down PCR. TCRdb fed the multiplex PCR reads into MiXCR, producing one record per CDR3 protein. The data contain more than 6,000 distinct CDR3 sequences, under 25% of them seen just once; the ten biggest clones take up about 8.5%. Peripheral blood genomic DNA, not sorted cells or RNA, was the template. The sample was blood. The receptor set was obtained from a human donor with a blood cancer.

The chain employs TRBV28 and TRBJ1-5; D perhaps matches TRBD1 (5 bases). CDR1 and CDR2 from the germline V gene are MDHEN and SYDVKM. Trimming left V 6 bases short and J 3 bases short, with 15 bases between. The CDR3 runs 15 residues. CDR3 nucleotides: TGTGCCAGCAGGCATACGCGGGGCCCCAATCAGCCCCAGCATTTT. The encoded protein is CASRHTRGPNQPQHF.

This clonotype has a handful of counts. The V gene is TRBV20-1, the J gene TRBJ1-5; 10 positions agree with TRBD1. The germline V gene encodes CDR1 DFQATT and CDR2 SNEGSKA (reference sequence). CDR3 length: 13 amino acids. The V segment lost 5 bases and the J segment 5 bases; nucleotides outside the gene matches: 3. CDR3 coding DNA: TGCAGTGCTCCGGACAGGGGGTATCAGCCCCAGCATTTT. It specifies CSAPDRGYQPQHF.

The V call is TRBV29-1, the J call TRBJ2-2, with 9 nucleotides matching TRBD2. Germline-derived CDR1 and CDR2 are SQVTM and ANQGSEA. V was pared by 6 bases and J by 0 bases, with 2 bases of the junction left unmatched. This CDR3 comprises 14 residues. The CDR3 DNA is TGCAGCGTAAGCGGGAGGCCGAACACCGGGGAGCTGTTTTTT. This translates into CSVSGRPNTGELFF.

In this sample, this clonotype is medium-sized. V usage is TRBV5-6 and J usage is TRBJ2-1, with 8 nucleotides matching TRBD2. V gave up 4 bases and J gave up 5 bases; unmatched junction bases: 8. Per germline, CDR1 SGHDT and CDR2 YYEEEE. This CDR3 comprises 15 residues. The CDR3 loop reads CASSPTGREDNEQFF. CDR3 coding DNA: TGTGCCAGCAGCCCGACTGGGCGGGAGGACAATGAGCAGTTCTTC.

The sample holds a few counts of this clonotype. The chain uses TRBV7-2 and TRBJ2-7; TRBD1 agrees at 9 bases. The CDR3 is 17 residues long. The V gene's germline CDR1 is SGHTA and CDR2 FQGNSA. The V and J ends lost 5 bases and 3 bases, in that order; junction bases with no gene match: 14. CDR3 bases: TGTGCCAGCAGCCGACCCCCGGGACAGGGATTAGACTACGAGCAGTACTTC. This gives the protein CASSRPPGQGLDYEQYF.